Presented here are 10 T cell receptor beta chains from one specimen sequenced in a study of control samples from healthy donors and cancer patients. The table came from immunoSEQ multiplex PCR; TCRdb's copy has only in-frame clones and leaves some out. This table has around 180,000 clones, 88% appearing once. Sequenced material: blood. The receptors come from a woman aged 30 to 39 in good health.

The gene calls are TRBV28 and TRBJ1-1; D is possibly TRBD1 (6 bases). This CDR3 contains 13 residues. V was cut by 5 bases and J by 4 bases, with 11 bases left in between. In germline, CDR1 is MDHEN, CDR2 SYDVKM. The CDR3 region is CASSGSQGTEAFF. As DNA, the CDR3 is TGTGCCAGCAGTGGATCACAGGGCACTGAAGCTTTCTTT.

The rearrangement links TRBV5-1 to TRBJ2-7; 10 positions match TRBD1. This CDR3 contains 15 residues. V shed 4 bases, J shed 5 bases, and the junction held 9 bases outside the gene matches. The germline gives CDR1 SGHRS, CDR2 YFSETQ. The CDR3 region is CASSADRGLVDEQYF. In DNA, the CDR3 is TGCGCCAGCAGCGCCGACAGGGGGCTCGTCGACGAGCAGTACTTC.

This clone was seen only a few times. The same CDR3 also results from other DNA sequences found in this sample. J is TRBJ2-7 and V is TRBV19; TRBD1 matches at 7 bases. Germline assignment: CDR1 LNHDA and CDR2 SQIVND (reference sequence). V shed 5 bases and J 3 bases; nucleotides not matched to a gene: 4. This CDR3 has 13 residues. This CDR3 reads CASSAGQDYEQYF. The CDR3 DNA reads TGTGCCAGTAGTGCCGGACAGGACTACGAGCAGTACTTC.

The rearrangement links TRBV2 to TRBJ1-1, with D maybe TRBD1 (6 bases). Germline CDR1 SNHLY, CDR2 FYNNEI. The CDR3 is 13 amino acids. V was shortened by 8 bases and J by 3 bases, with 13 bases between the two germline ends. The DNA for the CDR3 is TGTGCCAGCGAGGGGGAGTGGGACACTGAAGCTTTCTTT. Translated, it gives CASEGEWDTEAFF.

Points on this clone: The sample has other DNA sequences that encode this CDR3 too. The chain combines TRBV28 with TRBJ2-7; D gene unclear. This CDR3 spans 10 amino acids. The germline V and J ends were trimmed by 6 bases and 3 bases, with 3 bases remaining between them. Germline CDR1 is MDHEN and CDR2 is SYDVKM. Here the CDR3 reads CASRDYEQYF. The CDR3 bases are TGTGCCAGCAGAGACTACGAGCAGTACTTC.

The rearrangement links TRBV7-9 to TRBJ2-2, with TRBD1 matching over 7 bases. The ends lost 2 bases at V and 3 bases at J; junction bases unmatched: 6. Germline V gives CDR1 SEHNR, CDR2 FQNEAQ (reference sequence). This CDR3 has 16 amino acids. CDR3 DNA: TGTGCCAGCAGCTTAATTCCGGGACAGTACACCGGGGAGCTGTTTTTT. Its protein is CASSLIPGQYTGELFF.

The J gene is TRBJ2-2, the V gene TRBV3-1 (or the pseudogene TRBV3-2); TRBD1 agrees at 7 bases. V trimming: 6 bases; J trimming: 4 bases; junction bases outside the gene matches: 5. Germline V gene data show CDR1 as LGHDT and CDR2 as YNNKEL (reference sequence). The CDR3 consists of 14 residues. Here the CDR3 DNA reads TGTGCCAGCAGTTATGGACAGGTCACCGGGGAGCTGTTTTTT. Translation: CASSYGQVTGELFF.

The CDR3 region is CASSLDRVNYGYTF. DNA of the CDR3: TGTGCCAGCAGCTTGGACAGGGTTAACTATGGCTACACCTTC. The V and J genes are TRBV5-4 and TRBJ1-2; D perhaps matches TRBD1 (6 bases). There are 14 residues in the CDR3. V shed 0 bases and J shed 1 base, with 7 bases lying between them. Germline CDR1 and CDR2: SGHNT and YYREEE (reference sequence).

The chain combines TRBV19 with TRBJ1-5, with D unresolved. The CDR3 covers 12 residues. V was clipped by 6 bases and J by 6 bases, with 9 bases between them. In germline, CDR1 is LNHDA, CDR2 SQIVND (reference sequence). The CDR3 DNA reads as TGTGCCAGTAGCCCCCATCTTCAGCCCCAGCATTTT. The encoded protein is CASSPHLQPQHF.

The V and J genes are TRBV6-5 and TRBJ1-1; TRBD1 is a possible D gene (6 bases). In germline, CDR1 is MNHEY, CDR2 SVGAGI. V was cut by 6 bases and J by 8 bases, with 13 bases left in between. CDR3 length equals 12 residues. The CDR3 sequence: CASRRQAAEAFF. The CDR3 DNA reads as TGTGCCAGCAGACGACAGGCGGCCGAAGCTTTCTTT.